The entry that follows covers one T cell receptor (beta chain) sequence. Its target is unknown. TCR beta from blood CD8+ and CD4+ T cells was sequenced. CD8+ and CD4+ T cells were negatively isolated; TEMRA cells were FACS-enriched. With random hexamers, reverse transcription was performed on about 0.5 to 1 ug of RNA. By means of immunoSEQ multiplex PCR, TCR beta CDR3 spanning 54 Vbeta and 13 Jbeta underwent amplification. MiXCR was run by TCRdb on the immunoSEQ multiplex PCR reads, yielding one entry per CDR3 protein. Among about 150,000 distinct CDR3 sequences listed, approximately 94% were seen once. This record belongs to a study of CD8 T cells in Susac syndrome. General study findings and limits: The relatively small number of individuals in the TCR sequencing and HLA analysis was acknowledged by the study.

The junction had 4 bases not matched to a gene; V was cut back by 1 base and J by 6 bases. Germline CDR1 reads SGDLS; CDR2 reads YYNGEE. The CDR3 runs to 13 residues. This chain links TRBV9 with TRBJ2-7, with 7 bases lining up with TRBD1. The specimen sequenced was CD8+ T cells from PBMCs. The clonotype comes from a human donor with multiple sclerosis. This CDR3 reads CASSVRTGFEQYF. The CDR3 DNA sequence: TGTGCCAGCAGCGTACGGACAGGATTCGAGCAGTACTTC.